These 22 T cell receptor beta chains were sequenced from one sample in a study of chemoradiotherapy in HPV16-positive cancers. Measured with immunoSEQ multiplex PCR; TCRdb has only the in-frame clones, and not every one. The repertoire holds 35,000 to 45,000 clones, roughly three quarters seen once, with 4.5% to 5.5% in the top ten. The material sequenced was blood, taken from a patient who underwent chemoradiotherapy. The receptors derive from a human donor with HPV-associated anogenital cancer.

The V and J genes are TRBV2 and TRBJ2-2; 10 bases are a match to TRBD1. This CDR3 region has 15 residues. Germline trimming cut 9 bases from V and 5 bases from J; bases unmatched to any gene: 9. The germline CDR1 and CDR2 sequences are SNHLY and FYNNEI. CDR3 loop: CASIKGTGVTGELFF. DNA for the CDR3: TGTGCCAGTATAAAGGGGACAGGGGTAACCGGGGAGCTGTTTTTT.

The chain is built from TRBV15 and TRBJ1-6, with a possible D match to TRBD1 (5 bases). Germline assignment: CDR1 LNHNV and CDR2 YYDKDF (reference sequence). This CDR3 contains 15 residues. Between the trimmed V and J ends, which lost 8 bases and 4 bases, there was a span of 15 bases. CDR3 region: CATELTTAYNSPLHF. The CDR3 coding sequence is TGTGCCACCGAACTTACGACAGCTTATAATTCACCCCTCCACTTT.

This rearrangement joins TRBV2 to TRBJ2-7; D is possibly TRBD1 (6 bases). The germline V gene has CDR1 SNHLY and CDR2 FYNNEI. V was clipped by 5 bases and J by 7 bases, with 18 bases between them. There are 14 residues in the CDR3. The CDR3 DNA reads TGTGCCAGCAGTAGTACAGGGTCAGCGGATGAGCAGTACTTC. It encodes CASSSTGSADEQYF.

The chain uses TRBV4-3 and TRBJ1-1, with TRBD1 as a possible D gene (6 bases). The CDR3 covers 14 residues. V was trimmed by 1 base and J by 4 bases, leaving 10 bases between them. Germline CDR1 and CDR2: LGHNA and YSLEER. CDR3 coding DNA: TGCGCCAGCAGCCAAGCGACAGGACGCACTGAAGCTTTCTTT. Its protein is CASSQATGRTEAFF.

The V gene is TRBV5-6, the J gene TRBJ1-2, with D possibly TRBD1 on 5 matching bases. The CDR3 contains 16 residues. CDR1 is SGHDT, CDR2 YYEEEE, per germline. The V gene lost 4 bases and the J gene lost 4 bases, with 20 bases spanning the gap. The CDR3 region has the DNA TGTGCCAGCAGCCAAGTCGAGGGGCTCGGGAGCTATGGCTACACCTTC. The encoded protein is CASSQVEGLGSYGYTF.

The J gene is TRBJ1-1, the V gene TRBV23-1, with D tentatively TRBD1 (6 bases). TRBV23-1 is designated an ORF whose function remains uncertain. Trimming removed 6 bases at V and 5 bases at J, with 25 bases between. The CDR3 covers 17 residues. The CDR3, as DNA: TGCGCCAGCAGCCCGTGGGGCAGGGGCCTATTGTGGACTGAAGCTTTCTTT. This encodes CASSPWGRGLLWTEAFF.

This chain uses TRBV7-9 with TRBJ1-6, with D possibly TRBD1 on 5 matching bases. Germline CDR1 SEHNR, CDR2 FQNEAQ (reference sequence). V lost 5 bases and J 8 bases, leaving 16 bases between the germline ends. CDR3 length: 15 residues. DNA of the CDR3: TGTGCCAGCAGCGAATCAGGACAATGGGATTCACCCCTCCACTTT. This translates into CASSESGQWDSPLHF.

This clone was observed a single time. V gene TRBV7-2 combines with J gene TRBJ1-5; 7 bases match TRBD1. The V and J ends lost 5 bases and 4 bases, in that order; junction bases with no gene match: 8. CDR3 length equals 15 residues. Germline V lookup: CDR1 SGHTA, CDR2 FQGNSA. CDR3: CASSLEGAYNQPQHF. The DNA of the CDR3 is TGTGCCAGCAGCCTCGAGGGGGCCTATAATCAGCCCCAGCATTTT.

The sample holds a few counts of this clone. The chain has TRBV6-5 and TRBJ1-2, with 7 bases identical to TRBD1. The CDR3 consists of 14 residues. Germline V gene data show CDR1 as MNHEY and CDR2 as SVGAGI. V was pared by 0 bases and J by 4 bases, with 2 bases of the junction left unmatched. CDR3 DNA sequence: TGTGCCAGCAGTTACTCACAGGGGACCTATGGCTACACCTTC. Translation: CASSYSQGTYGYTF.

This chain links TRBV7-2 with TRBJ2-2, with 9 bases lining up with TRBD2. Trimming removed 2 bases from V and 8 bases from J; junction bases left unmatched: 6. This CDR3 region has 15 residues. Germline CDR1 is SGHTA and CDR2 is FQGNSA. The chain's CDR3 is CASSLRPSGEGELFF. The CDR3 coding sequence is TGTGCCAGCAGCTTAAGGCCTAGCGGGGAGGGGGAGCTGTTTTTT.

The genes are TRBV6-5 and TRBJ1-6; D is perhaps TRBD1 (6 bases). The germline V gene has CDR1 MNHEY and CDR2 SVGAGI. Trimming removed 3 bases from V and 8 bases from J, with 14 bases in between. The CDR3 sequence is 15 residues long. The CDR3 sequence is CASSYAGGRDSPLHF. In DNA form, the CDR3 reads TGTGCCAGCAGTTATGCTGGGGGCCGAGATTCACCCCTCCACTTT.

The chain combines TRBV6-1 with TRBJ1-6; D is uncertain. Between the trimmed V and J ends, which lost 1 base and 10 bases, there was a span of 5 bases. The CDR3 loop spans 12 amino acids. The V gene's germline CDR1 is MNHNS and CDR2 SASEGT. The DNA of the CDR3 is TGTGCCAGCAGTGAAGAGGTCTCACCCCTCCACTTT. Translating gives CASSEEVSPLHF.

This clone rates as medium-sized. This chain links TRBV6-5 with TRBJ1-2, with D tentatively TRBD1 (5 bases). This CDR3 region has 15 residues. Germline values: CDR1 MNHEY, CDR2 SVGAGI. The ends were cut back, 0 bases at V and 2 bases at J, with 10 bases in the middle. The CDR3 loop reads CASSYSWGGNYGYTF. CDR3 nucleotides: TGTGCCAGCAGTTACTCTTGGGGGGGGAACTATGGCTACACCTTC.

This clone was recorded once. The chain joins TRBV6-5 to TRBJ2-1, with TRBD2 matching 11 bases. V shed 0 bases, J shed 8 bases, and the junction held 6 bases outside the gene matches. Germline loops: CDR1 MNHEY, CDR2 SVGAGI. This CDR3 is 16 amino acids long. CDR3 protein: CASSYSVTSGGYEQFF. CDR3 nucleotide sequence: TGTGCCAGCAGTTACTCAGTCACTAGCGGGGGTTATGAGCAGTTCTTC.

This chain links TRBV7-9 with TRBJ1-3, with D possibly matching TRBD1 (5 bases). From germline, CDR1 is SEHNR and CDR2 FQNEAQ (reference sequence). Trimming left V 2 bases short and J 0 bases short, with 11 bases between. CDR3 size: 16 residues. CDR3 sequence: CASSLWGGISGNTIYF. Written as DNA, the CDR3 is TGTGCCAGCAGCTTATGGGGCGGTATCTCTGGAAACACCATATATTTT.

This chain uses TRBV2 with TRBJ2-5, with D possibly being TRBD1 or TRBD2 (6 bases each). V was clipped by 9 bases and J by 3 bases, with 11 bases between them. The CDR3 is 12 amino acids. Germline V gives CDR1 SNHLY, CDR2 FYNNEI. The CDR3 is CARGGGEETQYF. CDR3 coding DNA: TGTGCCAGGGGGGGCGGGGAAGAGACCCAGTACTTC.

Only one count was recorded for this clone. The chain joins TRBV11-2 to TRBJ2-5, with a weak D call TRBD2 (5 bases). The CDR3 consists of 16 residues. The germline CDR1 and CDR2 sequences are SGHAT and FQNNGV. Trimming pared 1 base from V and 2 bases from J, leaving 14 bases between. The CDR3 loop is CASSLAFRGRQETQYF. The CDR3 coding sequence is TGTGCCAGCAGCTTAGCATTCCGGGGTCGACAAGAGACCCAGTACTTC.

The DNA for the CDR3 is TGTGCCACCAGCACAGACTCGCCTGGGACAGGGGTATTAGGGAGCACAGATACGCAGTATTTT. It translates to CATSTDSPGTGVLGSTDTQYF. This chain uses TRBV15 with TRBJ2-3, with 10 bases matching TRBD1. J was trimmed by 0 bases and V by 4 bases; bases with no gene match: 19. The germline gives CDR1 LNHNV, CDR2 YYDKDF (reference sequence). The CDR3 has 21 residues.

The chain is built from TRBV15 and TRBJ1-5, with D possibly TRBD1 on 5 matching bases. The CDR3 is 16 residues long. CDR1 and CDR2 from the germline V gene are LNHNV and YYDKDF (reference sequence). V was pared by 0 bases and J by 2 bases, with 11 bases between. The DNA of the CDR3 is TGTGCCACCAGCAGAGATGAAAGGGGTGGCAATCAGCCCCAGCATTTT. Encoded protein: CATSRDERGGNQPQHF.

This clone is a singleton in its sample. The gene calls are TRBV9 and TRBJ1-4; no definite D call. The germline V gene has CDR1 SGDLS and CDR2 YYNGEE. This CDR3 comprises 16 residues. Between the trimmed V and J ends, which lost 2 bases and 2 bases, there was a span of 13 bases. The CDR3 DNA is TGTGCCAGCAGCGTCGGACCCGGTGGCACTAATGAAAAACTGTTTTTT. Its protein is CASSVGPGGTNEKLFF.

The V gene is TRBV10-3, the J gene TRBJ2-7; weak D call: TRBD2 (5 bases). Germline assignment: CDR1 ENHRY and CDR2 SYGVKD. The V and J ends lost 6 bases and 3 bases respectively, with 9 bases between them. The CDR3 runs 12 residues. The CDR3 DNA sequence: TGTGCCATCAGCGGGGTAGGCTACGAGCAGTACTTC. It encodes CAISGVGYEQYF.

This clone was counted between two and nine times. The chain links TRBV18 to TRBJ1-2, with D unresolved. Germline CDR1 KGHSH, CDR2 LQKENI. V lost 2 bases to trimming and J lost 9 bases, with 16 bases between them. This CDR3 is built from 14 residues. Here the CDR3 reads CASSPEDADVSYTF. DNA of the CDR3: TGTGCCAGCTCACCAGAGGACGCCGACGTGAGCTACACCTTC.